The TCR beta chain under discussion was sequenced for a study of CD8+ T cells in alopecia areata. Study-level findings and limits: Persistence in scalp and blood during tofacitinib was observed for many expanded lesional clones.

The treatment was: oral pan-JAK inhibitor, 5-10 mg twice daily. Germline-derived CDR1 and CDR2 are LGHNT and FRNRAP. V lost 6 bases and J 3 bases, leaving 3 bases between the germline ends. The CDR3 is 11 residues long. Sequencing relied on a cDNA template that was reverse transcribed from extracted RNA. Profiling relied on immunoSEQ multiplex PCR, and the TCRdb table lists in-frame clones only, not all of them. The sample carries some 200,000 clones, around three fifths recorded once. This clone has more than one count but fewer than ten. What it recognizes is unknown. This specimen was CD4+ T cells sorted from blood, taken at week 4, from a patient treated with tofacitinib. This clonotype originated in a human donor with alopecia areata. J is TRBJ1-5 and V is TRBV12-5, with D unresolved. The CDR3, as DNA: TGTGCTAGTGGAATCAATCAGCCCCAGCATTTT. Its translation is CASGINQPQHF.